The rows below give T cell receptor beta chains drawn from one sample of a study of cytomegalovirus exposure and HLA in healthy donors. The repertoire was sequenced with immunoSEQ multiplex PCR; TCRdb's copy has only in-frame clones and lacks some. The table lists about 170,000 clones, 60% to 80% of them singletons, with around 0.98% in the top ten. The sequencing input was PBMCs. The source is a woman between 50 and 59 years old in good health and CMV-seropositive. CDR3s include the opening cysteine and the closing phenylalanine or tryptophan. A D gene is named only where the DNA matches it firmly. Rows give clone size only sometimes, using once, few, many, or a class for an expanded clone.

J gene,D gene,clone size,V gene,CDR3 protein,CDR3 DNA
TRBJ2-1,TRBD1,NA,TRBV7-8,CASSTSTGGSYNEQFF,TGTGCCAGCAGCACTTCGACAGGGGGGTCCTACAATGAGCAGTTCTTC
TRBJ2-5,NA,NA,TRBV25-1,CATLARGAGETQYF,TGTGCCACTCTAGCCCGGGGGGCCGGGGAGACCCAGTACTTC
TRBJ1-6,NA,NA,TRBV5-4,CASSIQGSYNSPLYF,TGTGCCAGCAGCATCCAGGGGAGCTATAATTCACCCCTCTACTTT
TRBJ1-4,NA,NA,TRBV5-6,CASSFGMSNEKLFF,TGTGCCAGCAGCTTCGGGATGAGTAATGAAAAACTGTTTTTT
TRBJ2-5,NA,NA,TRBV7-6,CASSLVGGTETQYF,TGTGCCAGCAGCTTAGTTGGAGGGACGGAGACCCAGTACTTC
TRBJ2-2,NA,few,TRBV7-6,CASSLAHSPNTGELFF,TGTGCCAGCAGCTTAGCTCATAGTCCTAACACCGGGGAGCTGTTTTTT
TRBJ1-5,NA,once,TRBV2,CASSVGGVSGQPQHF,TGTGCCAGCAGTGTCGGGGGGGTATCGGGTCAGCCCCAGCATTTT
TRBJ1-1,TRBD1,NA,TRBV7-2,CASSSGQRNTEAFF,TGTGCCAGCAGCTCGGGACAGAGGAACACTGAAGCTTTCTTT
TRBJ2-3,TRBD2,NA,TRBV7-7,CASSLGLASTDTQYF,TGTGCTAGCAGCCTGGGACTAGCGAGCACAGATACGCAGTATTTT
TRBJ2-3,NA,NA,TRBV6-5,CASKGGGYTDTQYF,TGTGCCAGCAAGGGCGGGGGCTACACAGATACGCAGTATTTT
TRBJ1-2,NA,once,TRBV19,CASSEVPTSGYTF,TGTGCCAGTAGTGAGGTGCCGACCAGTGGCTACACCTTC
TRBJ2-1,TRBD2,NA,TRBV5-6,CASRGGPSGAGLNEQFF,TGTGCCAGCAGGGGGGGGCCTAGCGGGGCGGGACTCAATGAGCAGTTCTTC
TRBJ1-1,NA,NA,TRBV28,CASIRGAVAFF,TGTGCCAGCATACGGGGGGCGGTTGCTTTCTTT
TRBJ2-1,NA,NA,TRBV27,CASSLTMGGFRNEQFF,TGTGCCAGCAGTTTAACTATGGGTGGGTTCCGCAATGAGCAGTTCTTC
TRBJ1-1,TRBD1,NA,TRBV27,CASSTRQGTEAFF,TGTGCCAGCAGTACCCGACAGGGGACTGAAGCTTTCTTT
TRBJ2-7,NA,few,TRBV9,CASSAGTGDEQYF,TGTGCCAGCAGCGCAGGGACTGGCGACGAGCAGTACTTC
TRBJ2-5,TRBD1,few,TRBV18,CASSPLSGQGEETQYF,TGTGCCAGCTCACCACTTTCGGGACAGGGCGAAGAGACCCAGTACTTC
TRBJ2-5,NA,NA,TRBV7-9,CASGHGGETQYF,TGTGCCAGCGGGCACGGGGGAGAGACCCAGTACTTC
TRBJ2-1,TRBD1,NA,TRBV11-2,CASSLVTGWHEQFF,TGTGCCAGCAGCTTAGTGACAGGGTGGCATGAGCAGTTCTTC
TRBJ1-2,TRBD1,NA,TRBV4-2,CASSQEGQGNYGYTF,TGTGCCAGCAGCCAAGAAGGACAGGGAAACTATGGCTACACCTTC
TRBJ2-7,TRBD2,NA,TRBV25-1,CASSEFFLAGAQDEQYF,TGTGCCAGCAGTGAATTTTTTTTGGCGGGAGCTCAGGACGAGCAGTACTTC
TRBJ2-5,NA,few,TRBV14,CASSQDVTGKETQYF,TGTGCCAGCAGCCAAGACGTCACAGGGAAGGAGACCCAGTACTTC
TRBJ1-1,NA,NA,TRBV5-1,CASSLAGTDEAFF,TGCGCCAGCAGCTTAGCGGGAACGGATGAAGCTTTCTTT
TRBJ1-4,NA,NA,TRBV21-1,CASSRDRETGSPNEKLFF,TGTGCCAGCAGCAGAGACAGGGAGACCGGGAGCCCTAATGAAAAACTGTTTTTT
TRBJ2-7,TRBD2,NA,TRBV2,CASSDGGTFSSYEQYF,TGTGCCAGCAGTGACGGGGGGACTTTTAGCTCCTACGAGCAGTACTTC
TRBJ2-1,TRBD2,NA,TRBV28,CASKETSVSNEQFF,TGTGCCAGCAAGGAGACTAGCGTATCCAATGAGCAGTTCTTC
TRBJ2-7,NA,NA,TRBV5-6,CASSLVQASYEQYF,TGTGCCAGCAGCTTGGTTCAGGCCTCCTACGAGCAGTACTTC
TRBJ1-1,NA,NA,TRBV29-1,CSGRGAWNTEAFF,TGCAGCGGCCGGGGGGCTTGGAACACTGAAGCTTTCTTT
TRBJ1-2,TRBD1,NA,TRBV5-6,CASIPGTGPEYYGYTF,TGTGCCAGCATTCCCGGGACAGGGCCCGAATACTATGGCTACACCTTC
TRBJ2-7,TRBD2,NA,TRBV6-6,CASRIASGPSSYEQYF,TGTGCCAGCAGGATTGCTAGCGGGCCGAGCTCCTACGAGCAGTACTTC
TRBJ2-7,NA,NA,TRBV2,CASSEAPPGGWTYEQYF,TGTGCCAGCAGTGAAGCGCCGCCCGGAGGGTGGACCTACGAGCAGTACTTC
TRBJ1-5,NA,NA,TRBV7-9,CASSLVENQPQHF,TGTGCCAGCAGCTTAGTGGAGAATCAGCCCCAGCATTTT
TRBJ1-5,NA,NA,TRBV28,CASRGPVNQPQHF,TGTGCCAGCCGAGGCCCAGTCAATCAGCCCCAGCATTTT
TRBJ2-3,NA,NA,TRBV4-3,CASSLRKVAADTQYF,TGCGCCAGCAGCCTCCGTAAGGTAGCCGCAGATACGCAGTATTTT
TRBJ1-5,NA,NA,TRBV28,CASSLPDSKNQPQHF,TGTGCCAGCAGTTTACCCGACAGTAAGAATCAGCCCCAGCATTTT
TRBJ1-2,NA,NA,TRBV6-5,CASSPTGNYGYTF,TGTGCCAGCAGTCCTACAGGGAACTATGGCTACACCTTC
TRBJ1-1,NA,NA,TRBV7-9,CASRYSTQGTAFF,TGTGCCAGCAGATACTCGACGCAGGGGACGGCTTTCTTT
TRBJ1-6,TRBD1,NA,TRBV9,CASSVYGGGQGINSPLHF,TGTGCCAGCAGCGTATACGGAGGGGGACAGGGGATTAATTCACCCCTCCACTTT
TRBJ2-3,TRBD2,NA,TRBV4-1,CASTRGVHTDTQYF,TGCGCCAGCACACGGGGGGTCCACACAGATACGCAGTATTTT
TRBJ1-2,TRBD1,NA,TRBV28,CASSETGVNYGYTF,TGTGCCAGCAGCGAGACAGGGGTTAACTATGGCTACACCTTC
TRBJ1-6,NA,NA,TRBV4-1,CASSNIRNSPLHF,TGCGCCAGCTCAAACATTCGTAATTCACCCCTCCACTTT
TRBJ1-1,NA,NA,TRBV6-5,CASSYSGGRTEAFF,TGTGCCAGCAGTTACTCGGGGGGACGCACTGAAGCTTTCTTT
TRBJ2-3,NA,NA,TRBV7-2,CASSLIWDTRTDTQYF,TGTGCCAGCAGCTTAATTTGGGACACCCGTACAGATACGCAGTATTTT
TRBJ2-1,NA,once,TRBV4-1,CASSQVTGYEQFF,TGCGCCAGCAGCCAAGTAACAGGGTATGAGCAGTTCTTC
TRBJ2-3,TRBD1,NA,TRBV7-6,CASSATGYADTQYF,TGTGCCAGCAGCGCGACAGGGTACGCAGATACGCAGTATTTT
TRBJ2-3,TRBD2,once,TRBV7-2,CASSLRSSGGKTDTQYF,TGTGCCAGCAGCTTAAGGTCTAGCGGGGGGAAAACAGATACGCAGTATTTT
TRBJ2-1,NA,few,TRBV28,CASRLVYEQFF,TGTGCCAGCAGATTAGTCTATGAGCAGTTCTTC
TRBJ2-1,TRBD2,NA,TRBV5-4,CASSSGSGRGSSYNEQFF,TGTGCCAGCAGCTCGGGGAGCGGGAGAGGGAGCTCCTACAATGAGCAGTTCTTC